This TCR beta chain was obtained from a study of cytomegalovirus exposure and HLA in healthy donors. Whole-study results and caveats: Judged likely to be a sequencing artifact was a cluster of highly shared sequence variants. 87-base-pair reads could not separate some V segments, including TRBV6-2 and TRBV6-3.

This CDR3 contains 18 residues. CDR1 is SGHRS, CDR2 YFSETQ, per germline. V shed 0 bases, J shed 4 bases, and the junction held 14 bases outside the gene matches. Primers for the PCR totalled 60 Vbeta and 13 Jbeta. Sequenced by immunoSEQ multiplex PCR; TCRdb stores in-frame clones only, minus some. The sample holds around 200,000 clones, 60% to 80% seen once. On this clone itself: Its antigen is not identified.

The origin of this receptor is a man aged 35-49 years in good health and CMV-seronegative. Input material: PBMCs. V usage is TRBV5-1 and J usage is TRBJ2-7; 9 bases line up with TRBD1. CDR3 region: CASSLEPGQGTLDYEQYF. CDR3 in DNA: TGCGCCAGCAGCTTGGAGCCGGGACAGGGCACGTTGGATTACGAGCAGTACTTC.